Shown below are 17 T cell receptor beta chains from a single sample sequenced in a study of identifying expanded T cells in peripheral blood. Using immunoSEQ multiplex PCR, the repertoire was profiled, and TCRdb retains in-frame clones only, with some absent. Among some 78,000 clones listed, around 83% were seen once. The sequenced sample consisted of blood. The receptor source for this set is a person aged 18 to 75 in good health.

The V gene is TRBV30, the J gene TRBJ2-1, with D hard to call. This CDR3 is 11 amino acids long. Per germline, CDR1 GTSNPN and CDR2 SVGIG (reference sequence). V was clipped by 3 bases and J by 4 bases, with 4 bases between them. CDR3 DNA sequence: TGTGCCTGGAGCCGTTACAATGAGCAGTTCTTC. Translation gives CAWSRYNEQFF.

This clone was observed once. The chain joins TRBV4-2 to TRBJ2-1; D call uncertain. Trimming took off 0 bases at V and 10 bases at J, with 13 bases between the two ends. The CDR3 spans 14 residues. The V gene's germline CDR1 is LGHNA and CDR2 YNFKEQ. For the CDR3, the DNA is TGTGCCAGCAGCCAAGATTATGCCCGTCGAGAGCAGTTCTTC. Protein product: CASSQDYARREQFF.

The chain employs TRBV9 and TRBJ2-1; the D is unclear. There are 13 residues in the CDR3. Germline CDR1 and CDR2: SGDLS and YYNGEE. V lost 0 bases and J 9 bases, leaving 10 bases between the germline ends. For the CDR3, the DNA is TGTGCCAGCAGCGTAGAAGGGTTACGTGAGCAGTTCTTC. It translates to CASSVEGLREQFF.

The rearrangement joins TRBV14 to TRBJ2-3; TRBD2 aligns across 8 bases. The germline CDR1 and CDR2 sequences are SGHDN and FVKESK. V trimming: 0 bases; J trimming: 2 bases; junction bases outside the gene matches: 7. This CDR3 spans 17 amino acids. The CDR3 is CASSQDSQRGITDTQYF. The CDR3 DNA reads TGTGCCAGCAGCCAAGATTCCCAGCGGGGGATCACAGATACGCAGTATTTT.

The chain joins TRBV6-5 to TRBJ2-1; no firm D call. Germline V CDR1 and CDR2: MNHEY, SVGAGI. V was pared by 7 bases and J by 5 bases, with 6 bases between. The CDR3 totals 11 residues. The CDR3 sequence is CASTRDNEQFF. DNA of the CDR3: TGTGCCAGCACTAGGGACAATGAGCAGTTCTTC.

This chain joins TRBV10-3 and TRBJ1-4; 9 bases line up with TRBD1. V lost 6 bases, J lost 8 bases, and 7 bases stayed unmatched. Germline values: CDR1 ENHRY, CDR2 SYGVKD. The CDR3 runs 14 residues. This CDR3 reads CAISGGQGDEKLFF. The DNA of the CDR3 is TGTGCCATCAGCGGGGGACAGGGAGACGAAAAACTGTTTTTT.

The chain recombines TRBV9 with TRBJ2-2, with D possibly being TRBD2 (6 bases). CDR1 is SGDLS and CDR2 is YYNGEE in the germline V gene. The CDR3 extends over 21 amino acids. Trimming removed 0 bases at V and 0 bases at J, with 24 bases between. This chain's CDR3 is CASSVVRFDASTSPNTGELFF. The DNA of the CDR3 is TGTGCCAGCAGCGTAGTACGCTTCGACGCTAGTACTAGCCCGAACACCGGGGAGCTGTTTTTT.

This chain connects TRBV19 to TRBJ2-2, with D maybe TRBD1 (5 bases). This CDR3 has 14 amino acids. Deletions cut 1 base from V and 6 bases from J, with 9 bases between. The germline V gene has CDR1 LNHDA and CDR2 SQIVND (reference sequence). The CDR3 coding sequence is TGTGCCAGTAGTATAGCCGCCAGGGCCGGGGAGCTGTTTTTT. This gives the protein CASSIAARAGELFF. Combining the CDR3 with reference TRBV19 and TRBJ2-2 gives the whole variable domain DGGITQSPKYLFRKEGQNVTLSCEQNLNHDAMYWYRQDPGQGLRLIYYSQIVNDFQKGDIAEGYSVSREKKESFPLTVTSAQKNPTAFYLCASSIAARAGELFFGEGSRLTVL.

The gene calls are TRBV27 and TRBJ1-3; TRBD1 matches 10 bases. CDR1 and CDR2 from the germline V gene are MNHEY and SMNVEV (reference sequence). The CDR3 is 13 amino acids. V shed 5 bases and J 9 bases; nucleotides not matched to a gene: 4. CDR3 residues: CASSTGQGGTIYF. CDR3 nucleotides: TGTGCCAGCAGTACCGGACAGGGGGGCACCATATATTTT.

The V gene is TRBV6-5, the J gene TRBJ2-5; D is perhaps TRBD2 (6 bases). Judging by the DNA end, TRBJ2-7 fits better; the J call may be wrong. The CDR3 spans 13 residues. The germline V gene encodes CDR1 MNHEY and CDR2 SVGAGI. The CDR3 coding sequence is TGTGCCAGCAGTCTAGGACTACCGTACGAGCAGTACTTC. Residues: CASSLGLPYEQYF.

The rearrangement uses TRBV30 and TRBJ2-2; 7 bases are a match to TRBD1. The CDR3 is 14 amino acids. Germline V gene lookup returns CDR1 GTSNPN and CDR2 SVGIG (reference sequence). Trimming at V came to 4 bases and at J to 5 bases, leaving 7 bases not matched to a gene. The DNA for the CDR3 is TGTGCCTGGACCCTGACAGGGTCGACCGGGGAGCTGTTTTTT. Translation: CAWTLTGSTGELFF. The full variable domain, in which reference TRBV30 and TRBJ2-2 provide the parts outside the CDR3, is SQTIHQWPATLVQPVGSPLSLECTVEGTSNPNLYWYRQAAGRGLQLLFYSVGIGQISSEVPQNLSASRPQDRQFILSSKKLLLSDSGFYLCAWTLTGSTGELFFGEGSRLTVL.

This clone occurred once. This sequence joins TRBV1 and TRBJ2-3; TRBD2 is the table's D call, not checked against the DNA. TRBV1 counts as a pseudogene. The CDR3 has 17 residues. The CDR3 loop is CTSSQHGNFDSTDTQYF. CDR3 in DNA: TGCACCAGCAGCCAACACGGGAACTTCGATTCCACAGATACGCAGTATTTT.

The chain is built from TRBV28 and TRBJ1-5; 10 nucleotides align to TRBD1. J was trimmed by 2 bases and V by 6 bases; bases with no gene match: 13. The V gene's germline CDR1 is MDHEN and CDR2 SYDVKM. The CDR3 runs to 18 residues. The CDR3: CASRARTGGQSGNQPQHF. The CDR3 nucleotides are TGTGCCAGCAGGGCCCGGACAGGGGGTCAATCTGGCAATCAGCCCCAGCATTTT.

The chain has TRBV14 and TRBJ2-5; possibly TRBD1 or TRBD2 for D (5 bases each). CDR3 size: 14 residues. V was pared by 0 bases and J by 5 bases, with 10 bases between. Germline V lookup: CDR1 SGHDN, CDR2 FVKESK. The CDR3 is CASSQDLWGETQYF. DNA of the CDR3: TGTGCCAGCAGCCAAGACTTGTGGGGGGAGACCCAGTACTTC.

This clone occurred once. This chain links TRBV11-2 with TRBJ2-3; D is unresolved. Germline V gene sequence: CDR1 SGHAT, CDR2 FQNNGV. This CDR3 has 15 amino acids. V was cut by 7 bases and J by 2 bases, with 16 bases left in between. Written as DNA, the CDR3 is TGTGCCAGCACCCAGATGGGCGGCTACACAGATACGCAGTATTTT. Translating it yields CASTQMGGYTDTQYF.

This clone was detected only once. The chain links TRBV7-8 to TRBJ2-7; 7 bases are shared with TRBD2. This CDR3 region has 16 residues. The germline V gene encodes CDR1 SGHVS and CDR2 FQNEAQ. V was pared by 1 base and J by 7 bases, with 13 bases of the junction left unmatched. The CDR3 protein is CASSLGVAGQMGEQYF. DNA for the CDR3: TGTGCCAGCAGCTTAGGGGTAGCGGGTCAGATGGGGGAGCAGTACTTC.

Here the CDR3 DNA reads TGTGCCACCGGGGTTACAGCGGCCTCTAATGAAAAACTGTTTTTT. Translating it yields CATGVTAASNEKLFF. V usage is TRBV15 and J usage is TRBJ1-4; D remains ambiguous. The V end lost 8 bases, the J end lost 3 bases, and 16 bases lay between the germline ends. Looked up from germline, CDR1 is LNHNV and CDR2 is YYDKDF (reference sequence). The CDR3 extends over 15 amino acids.